This T cell receptor beta chain originates from a study of PD-1 blockade in classical Hodgkin lymphoma. In every patient, relapse followed autologous stem cell transplantation, while exposure to brentuximab vedotin differed. Findings and caveats of the study: Diminished baseline TCR diversity has been reported in newly diagnosed patients relative to healthy donors.

This table comes from immunoSEQ multiplex PCR, and its TCRdb copy is limited to in-frame clones, with some not included. Of 90,000 to 100,000 clones listed, 75% to 85% were seen once; the top ten hold under 20%. Note on this clone: Antigen: not known.

The sequencing here drew on peripheral blood mononuclear cells (PBMCs), taken before the second cycle of nivolumab. The clonotype was recovered from a human donor with classical Hodgkin lymphoma.

The CDR3 DNA reads as TGCGCCAGCAGCTTGAAGGATTGGGGGTATGAGCAGTTCTTC. It encodes CASSLKDWGYEQFF. The gene calls are TRBV5-1 and TRBJ2-1; possibly TRBD1 or TRBD2 for D (5 bases each). Looked up from germline, CDR1 is SGHRS and CDR2 is YFSETQ. This CDR3 spans 14 amino acids. The V and J ends lost 1 base and 8 bases respectively, with 13 bases between them.